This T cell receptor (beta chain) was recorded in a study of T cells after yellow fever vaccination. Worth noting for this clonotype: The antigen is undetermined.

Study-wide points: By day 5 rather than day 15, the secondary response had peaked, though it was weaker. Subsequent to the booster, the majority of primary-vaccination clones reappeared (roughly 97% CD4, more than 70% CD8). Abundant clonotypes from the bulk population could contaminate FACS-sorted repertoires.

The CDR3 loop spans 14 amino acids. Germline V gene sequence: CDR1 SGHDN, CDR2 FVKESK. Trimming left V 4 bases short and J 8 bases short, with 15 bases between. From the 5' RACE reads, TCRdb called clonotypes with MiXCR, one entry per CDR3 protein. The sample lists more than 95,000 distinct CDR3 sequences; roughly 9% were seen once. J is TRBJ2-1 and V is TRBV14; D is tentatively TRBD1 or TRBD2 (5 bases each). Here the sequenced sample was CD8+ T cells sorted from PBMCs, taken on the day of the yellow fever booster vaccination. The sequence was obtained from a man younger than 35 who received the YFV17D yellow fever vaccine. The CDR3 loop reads CASSLGPGRHEQFF. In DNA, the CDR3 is TGTGCCAGCAGCCTGGGCCCAGGGAGACATGAGCAGTTCTTC. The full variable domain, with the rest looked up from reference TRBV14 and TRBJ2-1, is EAGVTQFPSHSVIEKGQTVTLRCDPISGHDNLYWYRRVMGKEIKFLLHFVKESKQDESGMPNNRFLAERTGGTYSTLKVQPAELEDSGVYFCASSLGPGRHEQFFGPGTRLTVL.